This T cell receptor beta chain was sequenced for a study of regulatory T cells in long-lasting Graves disease. The sample's time point: newly diagnosed GD, antithyroid drugs for less than 3 months. With RNA extracted from PBMCs as input, the TCR library was made. Library construction for TCR beta used iRepertoire HTBI primers and Arm-PCR of CDR3 regions. MiXCR, run by TCRdb on the multiplex PCR reads, gives a single entry per CDR3 protein. Here the sample spans 550,000 or so distinct CDR3 sequences, 9.5% to 15% being singletons. Germline assignment: CDR1 SNHLY and CDR2 FYNNEI. With V trimmed by 6 bases and J by 6 bases, 0 bases remained unmatched. The CDR3 sequence is 12 residues long. Details on this clonotype: Antigen unknown.

The study, taken as a whole, reports: Persistent Graves' disease cases displayed lower TCR diversity than newly diagnosed ones. Persistent disease favored TRBV28, TRBJ1-2 and TRBJ2-5.

The same sample was also used in a study of T cells in Graves' hyperthyroidism and ophthalmopathy. That paper notes: Hyperthyroidism patients were newly diagnosed, had disease duration under 2 months, and were aged 18 to 65 years. Carried out on the TCR CDR3, a first-round RT-PCR used the HTBI primer set.

This clonotype was obtained from a woman in her twenties or thirties with Graves disease. The gene calls are TRBV2 and TRBJ2-4; 9 positions match TRBD1. Sequences were derived from peripheral blood mononuclear cells (PBMCs), sampled at new diagnosis, from a patient treated with antithyroid drugs. The CDR3 is CASRGQGNIQYF. The CDR3 coding sequence is TGTGCCAGCAGGGGACAGGGAAACATTCAGTACTTC.